This T cell receptor beta chain was obtained from a study of liver allograft versus peripheral blood T cells. Study-wide background: Recipients' peripheral blood T cell receptor repertoires were compared with those in transplanted livers.

Whole-study results and caveats: Liver allograft and peripheral blood T cell receptor repertoires reportedly differed.

By its share, this clonotype is medium-sized (0.01 to 0.1%). The antigen is undetermined. Germline loops: CDR1 SGHDN, CDR2 FVKESK. This CDR3 spans 13 amino acids. V lost 2 bases and J 6 bases, leaving 10 bases between the germline ends. In TCRdb, the reads were re-called with MiXCR into one record per CDR3 protein. The table has roughly 2,000 distinct CDR3 sequences, more than 15% seen once. The V and J genes are TRBV14 and TRBJ1-2; perhaps TRBD1 as D (6 bases). This clonotype was obtained from a human patient who had a liver transplant. Some T cells may be supplied by the graft donor. The CDR3 reads CASSQQGRHGYTF. The CDR3 region has the DNA TGTGCCAGCAGCCAACAGGGGAGACATGGCTACACCTTC.